These 18 T cell receptor beta chains were all obtained from the same sample, sequenced in a study of blood T cell repertoires in COVID-19. Assay: immunoSEQ multiplex PCR; the TCRdb copy retains only in-frame clones and omits some. This table holds roughly 250,000 clones, over 80% found once. The specimen was PBMCs or T cells enriched from blood (not recorded which). These receptors all come from a human donor in a cohort exposed to, infected with or recovered from COVID-19 (not recorded which). The donor label of this sample is uncertain.

The gene calls are TRBV6-4 and TRBJ1-1, with TRBD1 identical over 11 bases. The V gene end was trimmed by 3 bases and the J gene end by 4 bases; junction bases not matched to a gene: 4. The CDR3 has 15 amino acids. The germline gives CDR1 MRHNA, CDR2 SNTAGT. As DNA, the CDR3 is TGTGCCAGCAGTGAGTCCGGGACAGGGGGCACTGAAGCTTTCTTT. This translates into CASSESGTGGTEAFF.

This chain uses TRBV13 with TRBJ2-2; D not resolved. Germline CDR1 and CDR2: PRHDT and FYEKMQ (reference sequence). This CDR3 is built from 20 residues. With 5 bases removed from V and 3 bases from J, the gap between germline ends came to 28 bases. CDR3 loop: CASSARGLGLPSEYTGELFF. The CDR3 nucleotides read TGTGCCAGCAGCGCTCGAGGTCTAGGCCTGCCCAGTGAATACACCGGGGAGCTGTTTTTT.

This sequence joins TRBV5-4 and TRBJ2-3, with D uncertain. Trimming removed 0 bases from V and 4 bases from J, with 9 bases in between. CDR1 SGHNT and CDR2 YYREEE come from the germline V gene (reference sequence). The CDR3 is 14 amino acids. In DNA, the CDR3 is TGTGCCAGCAGCTTGGCAATAGCAGCAGATACGCAGTATTTT. Its protein is CASSLAIAADTQYF.

This chain uses TRBV27 with TRBJ2-3; possibly TRBD2 for D (6 bases). In germline, CDR1 is MNHEY, CDR2 SMNVEV (reference sequence). The CDR3 is 17 amino acids. Trimming stripped 2 bases from V and 0 bases from J, with 15 bases between. The CDR3, as DNA: TGTGCCAGCAGTTTAGTAAGGGACTCTGCTAGCACAGATACGCAGTATTTT. Its protein is CASSLVRDSASTDTQYF.

The genes are TRBV7-9 and TRBJ2-2; no clear D. Germline V gene lookup returns CDR1 SEHNR and CDR2 FQNEAQ (reference sequence). This CDR3 has 15 residues. Trimming took 1 base from V and 0 from J, leaving 6 bases between them. CDR3: CASSLDSSNTGELFF. CDR3 DNA: TGTGCCAGCAGCTTAGACAGTTCGAACACCGGGGAGCTGTTTTTT.

The chain employs TRBV6-5 and TRBJ1-1; the match to TRBD1 covers 7 bases. Germline values: CDR1 MNHEY, CDR2 SVGAGI. J gave up 1 base and V 6 bases, and 2 bases lay outside the gene matches. This CDR3 spans 13 amino acids. The CDR3 is CASRTGRNTEAFF. In DNA form, the CDR3 reads TGTGCCAGCAGGACAGGGCGGAACACTGAAGCTTTCTTT.

The chain combines TRBV9 with TRBJ2-2, with D perhaps matching TRBD2 (6 bases). The CDR3 spans 15 residues. V was clipped by 4 bases and J by 3 bases, with 13 bases between them. Germline assignment: CDR1 SGDLS and CDR2 YYNGEE. Here the CDR3 reads CASSLRGGDTGELFF. The CDR3, as DNA: TGTGCCAGCAGCCTTAGGGGAGGCGACACCGGGGAGCTGTTTTTT. The variable domain in full, completed from reference TRBV9 and TRBJ2-2, reads DSGVTQTPKHLITATGQRVTLRCSPRSGDLSVYWYQQSLDQGLQFLIQYYNGEERAKGNILERFSAQQFPDLHSELNLSSLELGDSALYFCASSLRGGDTGELFFGEGSRLTVL.

The gene calls are TRBV5-4 and TRBJ1-2, with D possibly TRBD1 on 5 matching bases. This CDR3 region has 15 residues. Deletions cut 3 bases from V and 4 bases from J, with 16 bases between. Germline assignment: CDR1 SGHNT and CDR2 YYREEE (reference sequence). The CDR3 coding sequence is TGTGCCAGCAGCTACCCAGCGGGGGAGATCTATGGCTACACCTTC. It yields the protein CASSYPAGEIYGYTF.

The CDR3 protein is CAWSPGGGPGNTIYF. CDR3 nucleotide sequence: TGTGCCTGGAGTCCCGGGGGAGGGCCTGGAAACACCATATATTTT. The J gene is TRBJ1-3, the V gene TRBV30; tentative D call: TRBD1 (5 bases). Trimming cost V 2 bases and J 2 bases, with 13 bases left between them. This CDR3 contains 15 residues. Looked up from germline, CDR1 is GTSNPN and CDR2 is SVGIG (reference sequence).

This chain links TRBV4-1 with TRBJ1-1; D unresolved. Trimming took off 1 base at V and 0 bases at J, with 18 bases between the two ends. Germline V gene lookup returns CDR1 MGHRA and CDR2 YSYEKL. The CDR3 consists of 18 residues. Written as DNA, the CDR3 is TGCGCCAGCAGCCAAGTGGTCAGAAAAAAAAATTTGAACACTGAAGCTTTCTTT. Protein: CASSQVVRKKNLNTEAFF.

The J gene is TRBJ1-2, the V gene TRBV28; D is ambiguous. The V end lost 9 bases, the J end lost 2 bases, and 16 bases lay between the germline ends. CDR1 is MDHEN, CDR2 SYDVKM, per germline. This CDR3 comprises 14 residues. The chain's CDR3 is CASTRLGLNYGYTF. In nucleotides, the CDR3 is TGTGCCAGTACCAGACTAGGGCTGAACTATGGCTACACCTTC.

The chain joins TRBV7-2 to TRBJ2-5; the match to TRBD2 covers 14 bases. J was trimmed by 1 base and V by 3 bases; bases with no gene match: 4. Germline CDR1 and CDR2: SGHTA and FQGNSA. This CDR3 contains 17 residues. The CDR3 is CASSFPGLAGGQETQYF. CDR3 DNA sequence: TGTGCCAGCAGCTTCCCCGGACTAGCGGGGGGCCAAGAGACCCAGTACTTC.

This clone was seen just once. The gene calls are TRBV9 and TRBJ2-2, with 9 bases aligning to TRBD2. This CDR3 contains 18 residues. J was trimmed by 1 base and V by 1 base; bases with no gene match: 8. Germline-derived CDR1 and CDR2 are SGDLS and YYNGEE. The CDR3 spells CASSVKSGGPLNTGELFF. The CDR3 nucleotides read TGTGCCAGCAGCGTAAAGAGCGGGGGGCCGTTGAACACCGGGGAGCTGTTTTTT.

The rearrangement links TRBV5-6 to TRBJ2-1; D remains ambiguous. V lost 3 bases and J 1 base, leaving 17 bases between the germline ends. CDR3 length: 17 amino acids. Germline V gives CDR1 SGHDT, CDR2 YYEEEE. The CDR3 DNA reads as TGTGCCAGCAGCTCGGGTCGTTATAAGTTGTCCTACAATGAGCAGTTCTTC. Amino acid sequence: CASSSGRYKLSYNEQFF.

The chain recombines TRBV21-1 with TRBJ2-5; TRBD1, as called in the table, went unchecked against the DNA. TRBV21-1 is listed as a pseudogene. The CDR3 contains 14 residues. The CDR3 sequence: CASSKAQGGETQYF. CDR3 bases: TGTGCCAGCAGCAAAGCACAGGGTGGAGAGACCCAGTACTTC.

This clone was recorded a few times. V is TRBV2 and J is TRBJ1-5; no clear D. Germline V gene lookup returns CDR1 SNHLY and CDR2 FYNNEI. The CDR3 runs to 17 residues. Trimming pared 6 bases from V and 6 bases from J, leaving 24 bases between. CDR3: CASRPPRVGFDGQPQHF. The CDR3 DNA sequence: TGTGCCAGCAGACCCCCGAGGGTAGGGTTCGACGGTCAGCCCCAGCATTTT. Complete variable domain (other parts from reference TRBV2 and TRBJ1-5): EPEVTQTPSHQVTQMGQEVILRCVPISNHLYFYWYRQILGQKVEFLVSFYNNEISEKSEIFDDQFSVERPDGSNFTLKIRSTKLEDSAMYFCASRPPRVGFDGQPQHFGDGTRLSIL.

This chain joins TRBV27 and TRBJ2-7, with D perhaps matching TRBD1 (5 bases). CDR3 length equals 13 residues. V was cut by 2 bases and J by 6 bases, with 11 bases left in between. Looked up from germline, CDR1 is MNHEY and CDR2 is SMNVEV (reference sequence). CDR3: CASSLDLGVEQYF. The CDR3 bases are TGTGCCAGCAGTTTAGACCTAGGGGTCGAGCAGTACTTC.

V usage is TRBV7-9 and J usage is TRBJ1-1; 9 nucleotides agree with TRBD1. V shed 6 bases and J 3 bases; nucleotides not matched to a gene: 11. The CDR3 has 16 residues. The V gene's germline CDR1 is SEHNR and CDR2 FQNEAQ (reference sequence). CDR3 sequence: CASSFYGQGRDTEAFF. CDR3 DNA sequence: TGTGCCAGCAGTTTCTACGGACAGGGGAGAGACACTGAAGCTTTCTTT.